What follows describes a single T cell receptor beta chain. Its binding antigen is unknown. Base qualities were left out, and no much larger clone turns up one base away. Each collaborating institution followed its own protocols to collect whole blood in K2EDTA tubes. Collaborator samples were shipped for TCRbeta analysis as frozen whole blood, isolated PBMCs, or DNA extracted from either sample type. The data stem from a study of blood T cell repertoires in COVID-19 (dated by TCRdb to 2018 to 2021). Background for the entire study: The collaborator samples originated in the United States, Italy and Spain and spanned the acute and convalescent phases of COVID-19. The material from the prospective study consisted of cDNA or gDNA derived from T cells, B-cell-depleted T cells, or PBMCs. Deeply sampled blood TCRbeta repertoires from subjects exposed to, actively infected with, or recovered from COVID-19 were included in the dataset. Nearly every sample came with metadata listing a de-identified subject ID, COVID-19 status, age in years and sex. Samples came from the ongoing ImmuneRACE study (first 160 participants) plus 1,254 subjects from 6 global collaborators. The repertoires were released in a freely available public database meant as a resource for research on the immune response to SARS-CoV-2. HLA class I and class II types, where available, came from metadata supplied by the sample provider rather than from assay-based typing.

Based on the germline V gene (reference sequence), the CDR1 and CDR2 sequences are LNHNV and YYDKDF. The CDR3 runs 14 residues from the cysteine to the phenylalanine. Only the CDR3 DNA is retained, 42 bases long and in frame from the first base. Trimming removed 3 bases from V and 4 bases from J; the gene matches leave 2 bases unexplained. General study outcomes and caveats: How much clinical and demographic metadata was included differed by source and by participant, and the metadata was provided uncurated.

TCRbeta CDR3 regions were amplified from genomic DNA using the immunoSEQ Assay, a bias-controlled multiplex PCR. The authors' analysis ran thus. Within the assay, amplification of reference gene primers was used to estimate how many nucleated cells each sample contained. Sequence reads were collapsed and filtered to measure the absolute abundance of every unique TCRbeta CDR3 rearrangement. For each sample, productive Simpson clonality was calculated by taking the square root of Simpson's diversity index across productive rearrangements. What TCRdb holds here is the immuneACCESS table cut down to in-frame rearrangements. Part of the clones is not present; checked against another copy, under half of the missing clones reflect an unresolved V gene, and the others are unexplained. The V and J calls and the clone size are those of that table, but D and trimming were determined from the DNA. The sample records roughly 40,000 clones, about 86% of which are singletons. Of the sample, around two fifths falls within the top ten clones.

The material sequenced was peripheral blood. This sequence uses TRBV15 and TRBJ1-2, with 10 central nucleotides matching TRBD1. The receptor was isolated from an elderly woman with active or convalescent COVID-19. This receptor carries the CDR3 CATSRGQGSYGYTF. The sequenced DNA is TGTGCCACCAGCAGGGGACAGGGGAGCTATGGCTACACCTTC.